This T cell receptor beta chain stems from a study of CD8+CD57+ T cells in acquired aplastic anemia. Overall study context: CD4+ and CD8+ cells, once sorted, gave DNA averaging 3.2 ug.

CDR3 length equals 12 residues. Trimming pared 8 bases from V and 0 bases from J, leaving 5 bases between. CDR1 SEHNR and CDR2 FQNEAQ come from the germline V gene (reference sequence). Notes on the study in general: About 30 was the count of CD8+ CDR3 sequences that patients shared with controls. Significant differences in CD8+ Simpson's diversity were not observed between patients and controls.

On this clonotype: What it binds is not known.

TCR beta VDJ combinations and CDR3 sequences were profiled from genomic DNA. TCRdb used MiXCR to reprocess the reads, holding one entry per CDR3 protein. The data show around 180,000 distinct CDR3 sequences, roughly 64% seen once. Material for sequencing was sorted CD4+, CD8+, or CD8+CD57+ T cells (not recorded which) from PBMCs. This chain uses TRBV7-9 with TRBJ1-5; D remains unclear. The receptor was derived from a human donor with severe aplastic anemia or a healthy control (not recorded which). The CDR3 reads CASAYSNQPQHF. CDR3 in DNA: TGTGCCAGCGCGTATAGCAATCAGCCCCAGCATTTT. Full variable domain (rest looked up from reference TRBV7-9 and TRBJ1-5): DTGVSQNPRHKITKRGQNVTFRCDPISEHNRLYWYRQTLGQGPEFLTYFQNEAQLEKSRLLSDRFSAERPKGSFSTLEIQRTEQGDSAMYLCASAYSNQPQHFGDGTRLSIL.